One sample yielded the 26 T cell receptor beta chains listed below, sequenced in a study of T cell responses to AZD1222 COVID-19 vaccine. Produced via immunoSEQ multiplex PCR; TCRdb's table is partial and in-frame only. Seen here are about 140,000 clones, more than 90% observed once, and the top ten hold just over 3%. The specimen comprised peripheral blood, sampled on day 0 of AZD1222 vaccination. The receptor set was obtained from an adult in good health.

The V gene is TRBV27, the J gene TRBJ2-5; D remains unclear. Trimming shortened V by 0 bases and J by 5 bases, and 16 bases separated the two germline ends. The CDR3 extends over 16 amino acids. The germline CDR1 and CDR2 sequences are MNHEY and SMNVEV (reference sequence). The CDR3 is CASSLSPPGLSETQYF. In DNA, the CDR3 is TGTGCCAGCAGTTTATCCCCCCCCGGGCTTTCGGAGACCCAGTACTTC.

The chain combines TRBV7-2 with TRBJ2-5; D perhaps matches TRBD2 (5 bases). CDR1 SGHTA and CDR2 FQGNSA come from the germline V gene. V gave up 4 bases and J gave up 3 bases, with 18 bases separating them. CDR3 length equals 16 residues. This chain's CDR3 is CASSYFLSAEEETQYF. CDR3 nucleotide sequence: TGTGCCAGCAGCTACTTCCTGTCGGCGGAGGAAGAGACCCAGTACTTC.

This chain connects TRBV30 to TRBJ2-7, with 12 bases matching TRBD2. The trim removed 2 bases at V and 3 bases at J, leaving 5 bases unmatched. The CDR3 contains 15 residues. Germline loops: CDR1 GTSNPN, CDR2 SVGIG (reference sequence). Here the CDR3 reads CAWSQLAGGDYEQYF. The CDR3 region has the DNA TGTGCCTGGAGTCAACTAGCGGGAGGTGACTACGAGCAGTACTTC.

V is TRBV6-5 and J is TRBJ1-1, with D possibly TRBD1 on 6 matching bases. The V and J ends lost 7 bases and 0 bases respectively, with 12 bases between them. The germline gives CDR1 MNHEY, CDR2 SVGAGI. CDR3 length: 14 residues. The CDR3 protein is CASKVGQMNTEAFF. Here the CDR3 DNA reads TGTGCCAGCAAGGTCGGACAGATGAACACTGAAGCTTTCTTT.

The rearrangement links TRBV3-1 (or the pseudogene TRBV3-2) to TRBJ1-5, with D perhaps TRBD1 (6 bases). The CDR3 is 15 amino acids. V was trimmed by 4 bases and J by 0 bases, leaving 10 bases between them. Germline V gene sequence: CDR1 LGHDT, CDR2 YNNKEL (reference sequence). The DNA of the CDR3 is TGTGCCAGCAGCCCCCGGGGGGCTAGCAATCAGCCCCAGCATTTT. It codes for CASSPRGASNQPQHF.

The rearrangement uses TRBV3-1 (or the pseudogene TRBV3-2) and TRBJ1-1; no reliable D call. The CDR3 extends over 12 amino acids. The V end was cut by 1 base, the J end by 10 bases, with 10 bases between. Germline V gene lookup returns CDR1 LGHDT and CDR2 YNNKEL (reference sequence). The CDR3 DNA reads as TGTGCCAGCAGCCAAGGACCGAATGGAGCTTTCTTT. Translation: CASSQGPNGAFF.

The rearrangement links TRBV30 to TRBJ1-4; D unclear. This CDR3 has 12 amino acids. Germline assignment: CDR1 GTSNPN and CDR2 SVGIG (reference sequence). The V end was cut by 6 bases, the J end by 4 bases, with 9 bases between. The CDR3, as DNA: TGTGCCTGCCCTCTGATTAATGAAAAACTGTTTTTT. Its protein product is CACPLINEKLFF.

The gene calls are TRBV12-3 or TRBV12-4 and TRBJ2-5; D call uncertain. The CDR3 sequence is 13 residues long. V dropped 3 bases and J dropped 1 base, with 6 bases sitting between them. The CDR3 sequence is CASSFGSQETQYF. The CDR3, as DNA: TGTGCCAGCAGTTTTGGCAGCCAAGAGACCCAGTACTTC.

The genes are TRBV19 and TRBJ1-1, with 7 positions matching TRBD1. Trimming cost V 4 bases and J 0 bases; bases outside gene matches: 5. The CDR3 length is 15 residues. Germline V lookup: CDR1 LNHDA, CDR2 SQIVND (reference sequence). The CDR3 DNA is TGTGCCAGTAGTACACGAGGACAGGTGAACACTGAAGCTTTCTTT. It yields the protein CASSTRGQVNTEAFF.

The table lists this clone with a count of one. This chain joins TRBV10-1 and TRBJ2-7; D is perhaps TRBD2 (6 bases). The germline V and J ends were trimmed by 0 bases and 5 bases, with 17 bases remaining between them. The CDR3 is made up of 16 amino acids. Germline V gene sequence: CDR1 WNHNN, CDR2 SYGVQD (reference sequence). The CDR3 coding sequence is TGCGCCAGCAGTGAGTCGGGAGGCTACAGGCTAGACGAGCAGTACTTC. Translated: CASSESGGYRLDEQYF.

In its sample, this clone was seen once. The genes are TRBV30 and TRBJ1-4; the match to TRBD1 covers 8 bases. The ends lost 4 bases at V and 8 bases at J; junction bases unmatched: 12. The length of the CDR3 is 15 residues. The germline gives CDR1 GTSNPN, CDR2 SVGIG (reference sequence). In nucleotides, the CDR3 is TGTGCCTGGACCGTCAGCGGACAGGGAGGAGAAAAACTGTTTTTT. Its protein product is CAWTVSGQGGEKLFF.

The chain has TRBV4-3 and TRBJ1-4; D perhaps matches TRBD1 (5 bases). V gave up 1 base and J gave up 4 bases, with 13 bases separating them. The CDR3 extends over 16 amino acids. CDR1 and CDR2 (germline): LGHNA, YSLEER. As DNA, the CDR3 is TGCGCCAGCAGCCAAGTCCCAGGGAGAGTTAATGAAAAACTGTTTTTT. This translates into CASSQVPGRVNEKLFF.

The genes are TRBV13 and TRBJ1-2, with D possibly TRBD1 on 5 matching bases. Trimming shortened V by 5 bases and J by 6 bases, and 16 bases separated the two germline ends. The CDR3 totals 14 residues. Germline V lookup: CDR1 PRHDT, CDR2 FYEKMQ (reference sequence). CDR3 in amino acids: CASSLAGTPNGYTF. CDR3 DNA sequence: TGTGCCAGCAGCCTCGCCGGGACTCCTAATGGCTACACCTTC.

The chain combines TRBV5-6 with TRBJ1-2; 10 bases are a match to TRBD1. CDR3 size: 16 residues. CDR1 and CDR2 from the germline V gene are SGHDT and YYEEEE. V trimming: 2 bases; J trimming: 4 bases; junction bases outside the gene matches: 8. This chain's CDR3 is CASSFGTGEHGYGYTF. In DNA, the CDR3 is TGTGCCAGCAGCTTCGGGACAGGGGAGCACGGCTATGGCTACACCTTC.

The rearrangement joins TRBV2 to TRBJ2-7; D unclear. CDR1 is SNHLY and CDR2 is FYNNEI in the germline V gene. This CDR3 is 15 amino acids long. V was clipped by 6 bases and J by 6 bases, with 21 bases between them. The CDR3 bases are TGTGCCAGCAGCCCCTCCGGTACAGCTCTCTTCGAGCAGTACTTC. Translated, it gives CASSPSGTALFEQYF. Combining the CDR3 with reference TRBV2 and TRBJ2-7 gives the whole variable domain EPEVTQTPSHQVTQMGQEVILRCVPISNHLYFYWYRQILGQKVEFLVSFYNNEISEKSEIFDDQFSVERPDGSNFTLKIRSTKLEDSAMYFCASSPSGTALFEQYFGPGTRLTVT.

The V gene is TRBV24-1, the J gene TRBJ2-7; 8 bases line up with TRBD2. The V and J ends lost 6 bases and 3 bases, in that order; junction bases with no gene match: 9. The germline gives CDR1 KGHDR, CDR2 SFDVKD. CDR3 length: 15 residues. CDR3 coding DNA: TGTGCCACCAGTACACCGGGACTAGGCGTCTACGAGCAGTACTTC. Encoded protein: CATSTPGLGVYEQYF.

V and J are TRBV30 and TRBJ1-1; D is ambiguous. CDR3 length equals 11 residues. Germline assignment: CDR1 GTSNPN and CDR2 SVGIG (reference sequence). V was clipped by 3 bases and J by 7 bases, with 9 bases between them. For the CDR3, the DNA is TGTGCCTGGAGGGACCCTCATGAAGCTTTCTTT. Translation gives CAWRDPHEAFF.

The DNA for the CDR3 is TGTGCCAGCAGCTCCCGGTTGACGGGAGGGGCCTACGAGCAGTACTTC. Protein product: CASSSRLTGGAYEQYF. This chain joins TRBV7-2 and TRBJ2-7; TRBD2 aligns across 8 bases. Germline V gives CDR1 SGHTA, CDR2 FQGNSA. V was pared by 4 bases and J by 2 bases, with 10 bases of the junction left unmatched. The CDR3 has 16 residues.

Here the CDR3 reads CASSLLLSNTGELFF. In DNA form, the CDR3 reads TGTGCCAGCAGCCTCCTCCTTTCAAACACCGGGGAGCTGTTTTTT. V gene TRBV7-9 combines with J gene TRBJ2-2, with D unclear. The CDR3 spans 15 residues. Between the trimmed V and J ends, which lost 5 bases and 2 bases, there was a span of 12 bases. CDR1 and CDR2 (germline): SEHNR, FQNEAQ (reference sequence).

This clone was recorded once. CDR3 sequence reads: CASSFSGVGNEKLFF. CDR3 bases: TGTGCCAGCAGCTTTTCAGGGGTAGGTAATGAAAAACTGTTTTTT. The gene calls are TRBV11-2 and TRBJ1-4, with D possibly TRBD1 on 6 matching bases. With 3 bases removed from V and 4 bases from J, the gap between germline ends came to 12 bases. CDR3 length equals 15 residues. Germline V gene data show CDR1 as SGHAT and CDR2 as FQNNGV. Full variable domain (remainder filled in from reference TRBV11-2 and TRBJ1-4): EAGVAQSPRYKIIEKRQSVAFWCNPISGHATLYWYQQILGQGPKLLIQFQNNGVVDDSQLPKDRFSAERLKGVDSTLKIQPAKLEDSAVYLCASSFSGVGNEKLFFGSGTQLSVL.

CDR3 sequence: CASSLVLGGPNYGYTF. CDR3 sequence (DNA): TGTGCCAGCAGTTTAGTTTTAGGGGGGCCCAACTATGGCTACACCTTC. This sequence joins TRBV28 and TRBJ1-2, with a tentative D call TRBD1 (6 bases). There are 16 residues in the CDR3. Trimming cost V 2 bases and J 2 bases, with 15 bases left between them. Germline loops: CDR1 MDHEN, CDR2 SYDVKM.

V and J are TRBV24-1 and TRBJ2-5; 8 bases line up with TRBD2. Germline values: CDR1 KGHDR, CDR2 SFDVKD. V trimming: 6 bases; J trimming: 0 bases; junction bases outside the gene matches: 11. The length of the CDR3 is 17 residues. CDR3 residues: CATSTGSGETYQETQYF. The CDR3, as DNA: TGTGCCACCAGTACGGGTAGCGGGGAAACGTACCAAGAGACCCAGTACTTC.

The J gene is TRBJ2-1, the V gene TRBV5-4, with 7 bases fitting TRBD2. With 3 bases clipped from V and 1 base from J, the junction kept 7 bases outside the gene matches. The germline V gene has CDR1 SGHNT and CDR2 YYREEE (reference sequence). The CDR3 is 16 residues long. The CDR3 region has the DNA TGTGCCAGCAGCTGGGAGGGGCGGCTTTCCTACAATGAGCAGTTCTTC. This codes for CASSWEGRLSYNEQFF.

This chain connects TRBV12-3 or TRBV12-4 to TRBJ1-1; D is unresolved. The CDR3 covers 13 residues. Between the trimmed V and J ends, which lost 6 bases and 5 bases, there was a span of 13 bases. CDR3 amino acids: CASRPQQTTEAFF. The CDR3 DNA follows: TGTGCCAGCAGACCCCAGCAGACGACTGAAGCTTTCTTT.

This rearrangement joins TRBV3-1 (or the pseudogene TRBV3-2) to TRBJ1-1, with 10 positions matching TRBD1. V shed 6 bases and J 1 base; nucleotides not matched to a gene: 5. The CDR3 loop spans 15 amino acids. Germline values: CDR1 LGHDT, CDR2 YNNKEL (reference sequence). CDR3 residues: CASRGTGAGNTEAFF. Here the CDR3 DNA reads TGTGCCAGCAGAGGGACAGGGGCGGGGAACACTGAAGCTTTCTTT.

The gene calls are TRBV5-1 and TRBJ1-1; D possibly corresponds to TRBD1 (6 bases). The CDR3 consists of 14 residues. Germline CDR1 SGHRS, CDR2 YFSETQ. Deletions cut 4 bases from V and 7 bases from J, with 17 bases between. This chain's CDR3 is CASSAGLAGDEAFF. CDR3 sequence (DNA): TGCGCCAGCAGCGCGGGTCTGGCAGGGGATGAAGCTTTCTTT.